These T cell receptor beta chains were read from a single sample in a study of T cell responses to AZD1222 COVID-19 vaccine. The protocol was immunoSEQ multiplex PCR, while the TCRdb copy is restricted to in-frame clones and leaves out a portion. The repertoire holds some 28,000 clones, with roughly 73% as singletons. The material was peripheral blood, obtained on day 0 of AZD1222 vaccination. These receptors were taken from an adult in good health. Each CDR3 is given with its conserved first and last residue. A D gene is named only where the DNA matches it firmly. Rows give clone size only sometimes, using once, few, many, or a class for an expanded clone.

d_call	clone_size	v_call	j_call	cdr3_aa	cdr3_nt
TRBD1	.	TRBV6-5	TRBJ1-5	CASKQGANQPQHF	TGTGCCAGCAAACAGGGGGCAAATCAGCCCCAGCATTTT
.	few	TRBV28	TRBJ1-5	CASRPWGSGNQPQHF	TGTGCCAGCAGGCCCTGGGGGTCTGGCAATCAGCCCCAGCATTTT
.	few	TRBV27	TRBJ1-2	CASRLSDRDGYTF	TGTGCCAGCAGGCTATCGGACAGAGACGGCTACACCTTC
TRBD1	.	TRBV11-2	TRBJ1-4	CASSFRQGEKLFF	TGTGCCAGCAGCTTTAGACAGGGCGAAAAACTGTTTTTT
.	.	TRBV5-1	TRBJ2-7	CASSGRGTDGEQYF	TGCGCCAGCAGCGGGCGCGGGACTGACGGAGAGCAGTACTTC
.	.	TRBV19	TRBJ2-6	CASSIGLRRSGANVLTF	TGTGCCAGTAGTATCGGGTTAAGACGCTCTGGGGCCAACGTCCTGACTTTC
TRBD2	.	TRBV3-1/TRBV3-2	TRBJ2-5	CASSFPWGGSQETQYF	TGTGCCAGCAGTTTCCCCTGGGGGGGATCACAAGAGACCCAGTACTTC
.	.	TRBV7-3	TRBJ2-2	CASSLSGGANTGELFF	TGTGCCAGCAGCTTATCGGGCGGGGCGAACACCGGGGAGCTGTTTTTT
TRBD1	.	TRBV5-1	TRBJ2-3	CASSLRTGGDTQYF	TGCGCCAGCAGCTTGAGGACAGGGGGGGATACGCAGTATTTT
TRBD1	.	TRBV14	TRBJ1-6	CASSQATNRGNSPLHF	TGTGCCAGCAGCCAAGCAACCAACAGGGGTAATTCACCCCTCCACTTT
.	.	TRBV6-5	TRBJ1-5	CASSYSPSNQPQHF	TGTGCCAGCAGTTACTCACCAAGCAATCAGCCCCAGCATTTT
TRBD1	.	TRBV5-6	TRBJ2-3	CASSGTAYTDTQYF	TGTGCCAGCAGCGGGACAGCCTACACAGATACGCAGTATTTT
.	.	TRBV6-2/TRBV6-3	TRBJ2-2	CASSYYGSKVGELFF	TGTGCCAGCAGTTACTACGGGAGTAAGGTCGGGGAGCTGTTTTTT
.	.	TRBV3-1/TRBV3-2	TRBJ2-7	CASSQSGGRYEQYF	TGTGCCAGCAGCCAGTCCGGGGGAAGGTACGAGCAGTACTTC
TRBD2	.	TRBV11-2	TRBJ2-1	CASSPGLAGENEQFF	TGTGCCAGCAGTCCGGGACTAGCGGGAGAGAATGAGCAGTTCTTC
.	.	TRBV19	TRBJ1-2	CATAPRGAGGNYGYTF	TGTGCCACGGCACCGCGGGGGGCGGGGGGCAACTATGGCTACACCTTC
TRBD1	.	TRBV6-6	TRBJ1-2	CASSYGTGGDYGYTF	TGTGCCAGCAGTTACGGGACAGGGGGGGACTATGGCTACACCTTC
.	.	TRBV3-1/TRBV3-2	TRBJ1-1	CASSQGYNADTEAFF	TGTGCCAGCAGCCAAGGCTATAACGCGGACACTGAAGCTTTCTTT
.	.	TRBV5-4	TRBJ1-1	CASSFGENTEAFF	TGTGCCAGCAGCTTTGGGGAGAACACTGAAGCTTTCTTT
.	.	TRBV7-2	TRBJ2-5	CASSRSRTAQETQYF	TGTGCCAGCAGCCGCTCCAGGACGGCCCAAGAGACCCAGTACTTC
TRBD2	.	TRBV5-4	TRBJ2-5	CASSRTSGQETQYF	TGTGCCAGCAGCCGGACTAGCGGCCAAGAGACCCAGTACTTC
TRBD1	.	TRBV11-3	TRBJ1-1	CASRRRTGIFTEAFF	TGTGCCAGCAGGAGAAGGACAGGGATTTTCACTGAAGCTTTCTTT
.	.	TRBV7-3	TRBJ1-1	CASSLTGTLTTEAFF	TGTGCCAGCAGCTTAACCGGGACGTTGACCACTGAAGCTTTCTTT
.	.	TRBV5-6	TRBJ1-2	CASSGQGGYGYTF	TGTGCCAGCAGCGGGCAGGGTGGCTATGGCTACACCTTC
.	.	TRBV29-1	TRBJ2-3	CSVVAGFTDTQYF	TGCAGCGTTGTCGCAGGGTTCACAGATACGCAGTATTTT
TRBD1	.	TRBV6-5	TRBJ2-7	CASRDRGTYEQYF	TGTGCCAGCAGAGACAGGGGCACCTACGAGCAGTACTTC
.	few	TRBV4-3	TRBJ1-2	CASSQEGEGTGYTF	TGCGCCAGCAGCCAAGAAGGCGAGGGTACGGGCTACACCTTC
.	.	TRBV14	TRBJ2-7	CASSQGAGTTYEQYF	TGTGCCAGCAGCCAAGGGGCAGGGACGACCTACGAGCAGTACTTC